The present entry profiles one T cell receptor (beta chain) with its context. Assay used: immunoSEQ multiplex PCR; TCRdb lists only in-frame clones, some missing. The sample shows some 630,000 clones, approximately 96% of them seen only once. The data originate from a study of shared clonotypes between healthy human individuals. The naive CD8 subset, CD45RO-negative cells positively selected for CCR7, excluded terminally differentiated effector memory CD45RA+ cells. The CDR3 totals 17 residues. Unmatched junction bases numbered 9, after V lost 2 bases and J lost 3 bases. Per germline, CDR1 MDHEN and CDR2 SYDVKM.

The rearrangement uses TRBV28 and TRBJ2-7, with 11 bases aligning to TRBD2. The receptor's source is a woman under 40 in good health. The source material was naive CD8+ T cells sorted from blood. The CDR3 here is CASSLTSLAGVFYEQYF. The CDR3 DNA reads TGTGCCAGCAGTTTAACCTCACTAGCGGGAGTTTTCTACGAGCAGTACTTC.